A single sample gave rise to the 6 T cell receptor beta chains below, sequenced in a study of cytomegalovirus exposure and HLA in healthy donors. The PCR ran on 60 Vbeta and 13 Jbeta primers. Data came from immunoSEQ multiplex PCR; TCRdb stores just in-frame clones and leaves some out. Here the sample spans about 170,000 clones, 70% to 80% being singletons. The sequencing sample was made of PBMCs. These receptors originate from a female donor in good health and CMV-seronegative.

This CDR3 is CASSVVPGQITF. CDR3 DNA sequence: TGTGCCAGCAGCGTAGTGCCAGGTCAGATCACCTTC. This chain links TRBV9 with TRBJ1-2; unclear D gene. Per germline, CDR1 SGDLS and CDR2 YYNGEE. V shed 0 bases and J shed 13 bases, with 13 bases lying between them. This CDR3 region has 12 residues.

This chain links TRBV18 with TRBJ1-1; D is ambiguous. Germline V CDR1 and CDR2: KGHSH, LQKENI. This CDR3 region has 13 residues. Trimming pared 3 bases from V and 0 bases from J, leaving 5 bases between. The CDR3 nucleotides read TGTGCCAGCTCACCTCAGGTGAACACTGAAGCTTTCTTT. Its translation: CASSPQVNTEAFF.

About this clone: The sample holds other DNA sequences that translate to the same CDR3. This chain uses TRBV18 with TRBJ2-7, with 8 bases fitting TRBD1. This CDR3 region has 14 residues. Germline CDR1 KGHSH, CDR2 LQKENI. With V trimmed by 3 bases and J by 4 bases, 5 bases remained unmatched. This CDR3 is CASSPDRASYEQYF. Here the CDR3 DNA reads TGTGCCAGCTCACCGGACAGGGCTTCGTACGAGCAGTACTTC.

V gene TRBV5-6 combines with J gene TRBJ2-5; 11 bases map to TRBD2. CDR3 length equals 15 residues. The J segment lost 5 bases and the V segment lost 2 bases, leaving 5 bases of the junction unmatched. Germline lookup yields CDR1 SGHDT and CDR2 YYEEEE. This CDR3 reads CASSFSGRARETQYF. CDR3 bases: TGTGCCAGCAGCTTTAGCGGGAGGGCCCGCGAGACCCAGTACTTC.

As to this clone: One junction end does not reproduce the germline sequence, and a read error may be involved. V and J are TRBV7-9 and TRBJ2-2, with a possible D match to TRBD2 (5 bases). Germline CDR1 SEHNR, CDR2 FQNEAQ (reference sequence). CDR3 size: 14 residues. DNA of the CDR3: TGTTCCAGCAGCTCCGAGGGATTGGCCGGGGAGCTGTTTTTT. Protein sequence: CSSSSEGLAGELFF. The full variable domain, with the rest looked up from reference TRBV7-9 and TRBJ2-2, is DTGVSQNPRHKITKRGQNVTFRCDPISEHNRLYWYRQTLGQGPEFLTYFQNEAQLEKSRLLSDRFSAERPKGSFSTLEIQRTEQGDSAMYLCSSSSEGLAGELFFGEGSRLTVL.

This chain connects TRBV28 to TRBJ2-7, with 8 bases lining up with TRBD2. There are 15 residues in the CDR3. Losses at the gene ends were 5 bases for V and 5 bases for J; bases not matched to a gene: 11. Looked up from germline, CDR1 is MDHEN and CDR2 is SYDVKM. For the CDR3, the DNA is TGTGCCAGCAGTCCTCTGGCGGGAGGTAGGAACGAGCAGTACTTC. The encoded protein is CASSPLAGGRNEQYF.